This T cell receptor (beta chain) originates from a study of tumor-infiltrating lymphocytes in primary liver carcinoma. On the study more broadly: Spanning 30 to 69 years of age, the patients were men and women. General study results and limits: Blood trailed tumors significantly in top-250-clone fraction (p = 0.039).

Details on this clonotype: As yet, its antigen is unknown. The CDR3 does not close with the conserved phenylalanine or tryptophan, likely indicating a read error.

From around 520 ng of total RNA, TCR beta-specific cDNA was reverse-transcribed using a constant-region primer. Three nested multiplex PCR rounds, a slightly modified ARM-PCR, produced the libraries for TCR beta. Two initial PCR rounds of approximately 10 cycles each paired TRBV1-TRBV30 forward primers with a C-beta reverse primer. TCRdb ran MiXCR on the multiplex PCR reads and lists one entry per CDR3 protein. The sample lists about 120,000 distinct CDR3 sequences, about two thirds seen once, with more than 8% in the top ten. The tissue used was unsorted bulk material of about 17-33 mg. RNA and DNA were co-extracted from it with the AllPrep DNA/RNA mini kit. All patients had surgically resected primary liver carcinoma. The patients lived with chronic HBV infection and had not yet received any treatment. The CDR3 is 16 residues long.

The chain joins TRBV12-3 or TRBV12-4 to TRBJ2-5, with 10 bases fitting TRBD2. The sequenced sample consisted of tumor-adjacent normal liver tissue. This clonotype originated in a woman aged 60-75 years with primary liver carcinoma and hepatitis B virus infection. The CDR3 spells CVSSPGTSVNEETQYL. The CDR3 bases are TGTGTCAGCAGTCCGGGGACTAGCGTGAATGAAGAGACCCAGTACTTG.